Sequencing of this T cell receptor beta chain was carried out in a study of naive and memory T cell subsets. Study-level findings and limits: No ground truth validated the naive and memory repertoire findings. Naive and memory subsets had different power law exponents for TCR abundance. A clonotype means one alpha or beta sequence, not an alpha/beta pair. Especially in CD8 cells, naive repertoires contained a few larger clonotypes, possibly CD45RA-re-expressing memory cells.

This clonotype has just one count. Its antigen is unknown. Four subsets defined by CD45RA and CD27 were sorted after CD3, CD4, CD8 and live/dead staining. Two oligonucleotides, mixed equimolar, formed the beta constant-region primer covering TRBC1 and TRBC2. Nested alpha and beta constant-region primers with the SP2 primer drove four PCR rounds on ligated cDNA. TCRdb called the UMI-ligation and nested PCR reads again in MiXCR, with one record for every CDR3 protein. The sample consists of over 110,000 distinct CDR3 sequences, about a fifth of them appearing once. Germline V gene lookup returns CDR1 SQVTM and CDR2 ANQGSEA. The V gene lost 7 bases and the J gene lost 4 bases, with 7 bases spanning the gap. This CDR3 has 10 residues.

The chain uses TRBV29-1 and TRBJ2-5; D is ambiguous. This sequence originates from a human donor in good health. Sequencing was performed on naive CD8+ T cells from blood. This CDR3 is CSALGETQYF. The CDR3 DNA reads as TGCAGCGCCCTAGGAGAGACCCAGTACTTC.